This T cell receptor (beta chain) comes out of a study of blood T cell repertoires in COVID-19 (dated by TCRdb to between 2020 and 2021). For context, the study as a whole: Samples covering the acute and convalescent phases of COVID-19 were provided by collaborators in the United States, Italy and Spain. The material from the prospective study consisted of cDNA or gDNA derived from T cells, B-cell-depleted T cells, or PBMCs. The samples were drawn from two sources: the first 160 participants of the ongoing ImmuneRACE study, and over 1,000 subjects contributed by 6 global collaborators. The repertoires were released in a freely available public database meant as a resource for research on the immune response to SARS-CoV-2. The sample metadata nearly always contained a de-identified subject ID, COVID-19 status, age in years and sex. The dataset comprised deeply sampled blood TCRbeta repertoires from subjects exposed to, actively infected with, or recovered from COVID-19. Where HLA class I and class II types were available, the types were taken from metadata supplied by the sample provider, not from assay-based typing.

TCRbeta CDR3 regions were amplified from genomic DNA by means of the immunoSEQ Assay, a bias-controlled multiplex PCR. As for the original processing: Within the assay, amplification of reference gene primers was used to estimate how many nucleated cells each sample contained. To quantify the absolute abundance of each unique TCRbeta CDR3 rearrangement, sequence reads were collapsed and filtered. For each sample, productive Simpson clonality was calculated as the square root of Simpson's diversity index across productive rearrangements. Here the immuneACCESS table is served through TCRdb, limited to in-frame sequences with V and J called. Missing clones are a known gap in these copies; in checked studies unresolved V genes cover under half, and the rest lacks a known reason. V, J and clone size reflect that table, while D and trimming were determined from the DNA. The sample yields more than 300,000 clones; about 83% were counted once. The ten largest make up about 1.2% of the sample.

The collaborating institutions used their own protocols to collect whole blood in K2EDTA tubes. For TCRbeta analysis, collaborators shipped samples as frozen whole blood, isolated PBMCs, or DNA extracted from either of those sample types. Its CDR3 holds 14 amino acids, cysteine through phenylalanine. Only CDR3 DNA is held: 42 bases, read in frame from base 1. Trimming removed 3 bases from V and 6 bases from J, leaving 13 bases between the germline ends. In the germline V gene, CDR1 corresponds to MRHNA and CDR2 to SNTAGT. Here is what the overall study found, with its caveats: The quantity of clinical and demographic metadata differed by source and by participant and was supplied without curation.

Details on this clone: Its binding antigen is unknown. No much larger clone is present one base from it, and per-base qualities are unavailable.

The clonotype originates from a woman aged 45-59 years with acute or convalescent COVID-19. The sequencing sample was made of peripheral blood. The chain was built from TRBV6-4 and TRBJ2-3; no D segment can be confidently identified. The CDR3 loop reads CASSEVLDKDTQYF. The DNA reads as follows: TGTGCCAGCAGTGAAGTTCTTGACAAGGATACGCAGTATTTT.